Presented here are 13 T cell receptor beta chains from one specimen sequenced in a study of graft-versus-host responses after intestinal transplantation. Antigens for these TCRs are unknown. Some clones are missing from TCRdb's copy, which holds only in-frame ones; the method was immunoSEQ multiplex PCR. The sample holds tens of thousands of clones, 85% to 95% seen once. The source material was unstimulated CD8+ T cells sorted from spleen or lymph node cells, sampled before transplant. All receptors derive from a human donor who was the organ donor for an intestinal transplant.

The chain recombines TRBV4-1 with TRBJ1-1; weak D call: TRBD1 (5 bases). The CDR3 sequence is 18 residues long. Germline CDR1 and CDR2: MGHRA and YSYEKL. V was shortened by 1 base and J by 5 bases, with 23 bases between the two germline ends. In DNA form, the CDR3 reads TGCGCCAGCAGCCAAGTTTGGGACTCAACTTCGGGAGGAACTGAAGCTTTCTTT. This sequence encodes CASSQVWDSTSGGTEAFF.

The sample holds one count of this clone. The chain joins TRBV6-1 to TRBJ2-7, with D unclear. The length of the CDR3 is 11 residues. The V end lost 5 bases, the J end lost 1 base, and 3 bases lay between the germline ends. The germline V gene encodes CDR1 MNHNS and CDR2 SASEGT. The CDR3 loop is CASSKSYEQYF. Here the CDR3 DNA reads TGTGCCAGCAGTAAGTCCTACGAGCAGTACTTC.

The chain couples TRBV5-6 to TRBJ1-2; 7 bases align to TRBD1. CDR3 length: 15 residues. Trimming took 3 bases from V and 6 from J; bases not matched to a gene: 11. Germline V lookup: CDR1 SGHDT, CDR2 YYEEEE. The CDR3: CASSWMTGSPNGYTF. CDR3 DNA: TGTGCCAGCAGCTGGATGACAGGGAGCCCTAATGGCTACACCTTC.

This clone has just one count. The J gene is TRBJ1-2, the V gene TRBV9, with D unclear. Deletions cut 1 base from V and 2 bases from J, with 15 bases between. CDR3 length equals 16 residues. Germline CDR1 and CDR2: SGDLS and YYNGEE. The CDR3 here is CASSVQPLNPNYGYTF. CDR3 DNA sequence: TGTGCCAGCAGCGTACAACCGCTAAATCCGAACTATGGCTACACCTTC.

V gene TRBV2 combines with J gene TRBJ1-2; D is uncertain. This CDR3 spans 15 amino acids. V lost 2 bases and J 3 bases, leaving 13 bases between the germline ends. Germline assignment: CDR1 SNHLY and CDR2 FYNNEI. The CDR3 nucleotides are TGTGCCAGCAGTGAATTAGATCCTTTTGACTATGGCTACACCTTC. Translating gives CASSELDPFDYGYTF.

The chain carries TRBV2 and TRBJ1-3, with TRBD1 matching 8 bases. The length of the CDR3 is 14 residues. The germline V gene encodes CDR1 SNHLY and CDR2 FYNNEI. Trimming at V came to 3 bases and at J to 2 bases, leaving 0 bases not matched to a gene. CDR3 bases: TGTGCCAGCAGTGAGGGACAGGCTGGAAACACCATATATTTT. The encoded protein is CASSEGQAGNTIYF.

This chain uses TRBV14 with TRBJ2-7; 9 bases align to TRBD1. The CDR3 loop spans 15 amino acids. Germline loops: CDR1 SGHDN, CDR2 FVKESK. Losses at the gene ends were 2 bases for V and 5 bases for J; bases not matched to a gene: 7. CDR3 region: CASSQQQGAFHEQYF. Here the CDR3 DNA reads TGTGCCAGCAGCCAACAACAGGGGGCATTCCACGAGCAGTACTTC. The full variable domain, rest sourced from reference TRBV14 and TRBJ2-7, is EAGVTQFPSHSVIEKGQTVTLRCDPISGHDNLYWYRRVMGKEIKFLLHFVKESKQDESGMPNNRFLAERTGGTYSTLKVQPAELEDSGVYFCASSQQQGAFHEQYFGPGTRLTVT.

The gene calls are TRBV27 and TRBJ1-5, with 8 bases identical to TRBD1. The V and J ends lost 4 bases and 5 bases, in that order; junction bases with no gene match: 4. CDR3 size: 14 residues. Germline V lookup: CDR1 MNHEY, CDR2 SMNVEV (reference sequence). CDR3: CASSSQGAYQPQHF. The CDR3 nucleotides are TGTGCCAGCAGTTCGCAGGGGGCTTATCAGCCCCAGCATTTT.

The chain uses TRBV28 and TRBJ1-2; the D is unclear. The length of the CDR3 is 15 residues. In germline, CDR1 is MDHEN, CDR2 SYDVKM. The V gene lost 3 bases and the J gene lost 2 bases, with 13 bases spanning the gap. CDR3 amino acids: CASSLLRDPNYGYTF. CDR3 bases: TGTGCCAGCAGTTTGCTCAGAGATCCCAACTATGGCTACACCTTC.

CDR3 sequence (DNA): TGTGCCAGCAGTTTACGGGGGACAGACGGTTACTCTCTAGCCAAAAACATTCAGTACTTC. It translates to CASSLRGTDGYSLAKNIQYF. V usage is TRBV28 and J usage is TRBJ2-4; tentative D call: TRBD1 (7 bases). Trimming stripped 2 bases from V and 0 bases from J, with 23 bases between. CDR1 and CDR2 (germline): MDHEN, SYDVKM. The CDR3 consists of 20 residues.

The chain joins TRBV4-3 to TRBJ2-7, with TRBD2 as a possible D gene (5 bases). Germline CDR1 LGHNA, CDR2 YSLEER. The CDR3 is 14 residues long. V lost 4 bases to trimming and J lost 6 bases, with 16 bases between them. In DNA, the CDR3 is TGCGCCAGCAGCCCCCTCCCGGGGTCTGGCGAGCAGTACTTC. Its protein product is CASSPLPGSGEQYF.

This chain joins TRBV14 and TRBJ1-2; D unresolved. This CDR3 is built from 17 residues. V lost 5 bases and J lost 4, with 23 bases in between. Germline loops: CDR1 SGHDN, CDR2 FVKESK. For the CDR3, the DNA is TGTGCCAGCAGCTTTAAGCATGTAATTGGAAAGACCTATGGCTACACCTTC. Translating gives CASSFKHVIGKTYGYTF.

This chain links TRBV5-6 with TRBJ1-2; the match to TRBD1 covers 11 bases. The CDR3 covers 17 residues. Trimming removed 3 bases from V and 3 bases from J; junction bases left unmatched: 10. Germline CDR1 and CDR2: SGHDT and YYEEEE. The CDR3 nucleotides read TGTGCCAGCAGCTCGCGGACAGGGGGCTTCGTTGACTATGGCTACACCTTC. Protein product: CASSSRTGGFVDYGYTF.